This is a list of T cell receptor beta chains from one sample in a study of cytomegalovirus exposure and HLA in healthy donors. Assay used: immunoSEQ multiplex PCR; TCRdb lists only in-frame clones, some missing. Here the sample table reports more than 50,000 clones. The source material was PBMCs. The receptors derive from a man aged 18 to 29 in good health and CMV-seropositive. CDR3s include the opening cysteine and the closing phenylalanine or tryptophan. The D gene is left open where the match is weak.

>TRBD1|TRBV19|TRBJ1-5
CASKSGQAQNQPQHF
TGTGCCAGTAAAAGCGGACAGGCCCAGAATCAGCCCCAGCATTTT
>TRBD1|TRBV18|TRBJ2-7
CASSPISGTGGSYEQYF
TGTGCCAGCTCACCAATCTCCGGGACAGGGGGCTCCTACGAGCAGTACTTC
>-|TRBV5-1|TRBJ2-3
CASSLAGTRQDTQYF
TGCGCCAGCAGCTTGGCCGGGACTCGACAGGATACGCAGTATTTT
>TRBD2|TRBV2|TRBJ2-3
CASSETLAGDSTDTQYF
TGTGCCAGCAGTGAAACTCTAGCGGGAGACTCCACAGATACGCAGTATTTT
>-|TRBV5-1|TRBJ2-7
CASSSGDNLSYEQYF
TGCGCCAGCAGCTCCGGGGACAACCTCTCCTACGAGCAGTACTTC
>TRBD2|TRBV9|TRBJ2-3
CASSPGLAGSTDTQYF
TGTGCCAGCAGCCCCGGACTAGCGGGAAGCACAGATACGCAGTATTTT
>TRBD2|TRBV27|TRBJ2-1
CASSLLGGSDEQFF
TGTGCCAGCAGTTTACTGGGCGGGAGTGATGAGCAGTTCTTC
>-|TRBV19|TRBJ2-7
CASSRSGRPPSYEQYF
TGTGCCAGTAGTCGGTCGGGAAGACCGCCCAGCTACGAGCAGTACTTC
>TRBD1|TRBV28|TRBJ1-5
CASSLRDRTYSNQPQHF
TGTGCCAGCAGTTTAAGGGACAGGACTTATAGCAATCAGCCCCAGCATTTT
>TRBD2|TRBV7-9|TRBJ2-3
CASSRTGLASTDTQYF
TGTGCCAGCAGCCGGACGGGACTAGCAAGCACAGATACGCAGTATTTT
>TRBD2|TRBV7-9|TRBJ2-7
CASSLDWGEGRYEQYF
TGTGCCAGCAGCTTAGATTGGGGGGAGGGCCGCTACGAGCAGTACTTC
>-|TRBV2|TRBJ1-5
CASSPAGWGNQPQHF
TGTGCCAGCAGCCCGGCAGGGTGGGGCAATCAGCCCCAGCATTTT
>TRBD1|TRBV4-1|TRBJ1-2
CASSQEGGRVGGYTF
TGCGCCAGCAGCCAAGAAGGGGGCAGGGTGGGAGGCTACACCTTC
>TRBD1|TRBV5-6|TRBJ1-2
CASSPTGGYGYTF
TGTGCCAGCAGCCCCACAGGGGGCTACGGCTACACCTTC
>TRBD2|TRBV11-2|TRBJ2-1
CASRGLAGSNEQFF
TGTGCCAGCAGGGGACTAGCGGGGAGCAATGAGCAGTTCTTC
>-|TRBV7-8|TRBJ2-7
CASSSGPSYEQYF
TGTGCCAGCAGCTCAGGGCCCTCCTACGAGCAGTACTTC
>-|TRBV5-4|TRBJ2-7
CASRPAGDGEQYF
TGTGCCAGCAGACCAGCAGGGGATGGCGAGCAGTACTTC
>TRBD2|TRBV9|TRBJ2-2
CASSVGLAGVPNTGELFF
TGTGCCAGCAGCGTAGGACTAGCGGGAGTTCCGAACACCGGGGAGCTGTTTTTT